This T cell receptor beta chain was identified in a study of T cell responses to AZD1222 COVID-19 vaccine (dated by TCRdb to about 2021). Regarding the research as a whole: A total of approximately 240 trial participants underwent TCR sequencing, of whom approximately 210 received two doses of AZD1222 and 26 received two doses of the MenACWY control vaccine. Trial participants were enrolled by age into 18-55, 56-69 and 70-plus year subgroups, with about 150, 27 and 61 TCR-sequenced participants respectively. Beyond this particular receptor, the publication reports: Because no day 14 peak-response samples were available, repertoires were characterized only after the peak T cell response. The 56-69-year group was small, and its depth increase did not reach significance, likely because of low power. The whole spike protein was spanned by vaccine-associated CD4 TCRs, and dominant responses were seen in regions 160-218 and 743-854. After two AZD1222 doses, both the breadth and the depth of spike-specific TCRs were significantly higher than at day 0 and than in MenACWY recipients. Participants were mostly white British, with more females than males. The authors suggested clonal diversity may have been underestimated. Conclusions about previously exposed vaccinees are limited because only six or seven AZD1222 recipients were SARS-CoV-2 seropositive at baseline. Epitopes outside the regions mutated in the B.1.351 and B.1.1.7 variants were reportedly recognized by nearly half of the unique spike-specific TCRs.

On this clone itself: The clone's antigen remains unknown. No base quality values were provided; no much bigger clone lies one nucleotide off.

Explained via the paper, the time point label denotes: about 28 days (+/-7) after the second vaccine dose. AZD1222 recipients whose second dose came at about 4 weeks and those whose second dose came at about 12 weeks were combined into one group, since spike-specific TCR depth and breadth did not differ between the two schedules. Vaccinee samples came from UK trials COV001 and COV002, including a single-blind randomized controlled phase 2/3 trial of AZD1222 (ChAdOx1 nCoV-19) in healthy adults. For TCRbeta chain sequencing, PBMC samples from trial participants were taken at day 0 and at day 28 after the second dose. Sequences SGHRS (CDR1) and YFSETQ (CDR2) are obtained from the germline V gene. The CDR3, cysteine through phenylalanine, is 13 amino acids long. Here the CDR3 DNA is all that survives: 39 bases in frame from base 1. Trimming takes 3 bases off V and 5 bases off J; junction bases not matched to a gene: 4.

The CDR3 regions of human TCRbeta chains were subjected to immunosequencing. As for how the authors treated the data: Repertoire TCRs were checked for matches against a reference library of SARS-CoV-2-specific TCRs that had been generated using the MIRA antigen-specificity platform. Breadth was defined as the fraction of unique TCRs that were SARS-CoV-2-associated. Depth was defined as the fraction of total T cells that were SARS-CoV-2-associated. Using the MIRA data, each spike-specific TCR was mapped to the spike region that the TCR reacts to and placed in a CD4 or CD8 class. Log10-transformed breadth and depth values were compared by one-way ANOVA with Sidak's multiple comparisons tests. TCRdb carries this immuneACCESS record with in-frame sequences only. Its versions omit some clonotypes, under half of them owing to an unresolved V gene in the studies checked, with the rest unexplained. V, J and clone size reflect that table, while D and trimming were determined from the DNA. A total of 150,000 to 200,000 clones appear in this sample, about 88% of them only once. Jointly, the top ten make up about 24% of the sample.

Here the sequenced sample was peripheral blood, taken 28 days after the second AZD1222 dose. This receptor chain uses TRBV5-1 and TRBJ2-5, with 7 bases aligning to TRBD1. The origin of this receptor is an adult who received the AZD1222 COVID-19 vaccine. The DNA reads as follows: TGCGCCAGCAGCTCGACAGGGATGGAGACCCAGTACTTC. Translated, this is CASSSTGMETQYF.